This entry concerns a single T cell receptor (beta chain). What it recognizes is unknown. Assay: immunoSEQ multiplex PCR; the TCRdb copy retains only in-frame clones and omits some. This sample yields 30,000 or so clones, of which more than 75% are seen a single time; approximately 5% belongs to the top ten. The CDR3 covers 11 residues. V lost 2 bases, J lost 7 bases, and 6 bases lay in between. Germline assignment: CDR1 SGHKS and CDR2 YYEKEE (reference sequence). This sample was included in a study of chemoradiotherapy in HPV16-positive cancers. Study-wide points: Functional assays defining HPV-specific T cells used only a couple of HPV16-positive patients.

This clonotype was sampled from a human donor with HPV-associated anogenital cancer. V usage is TRBV5-5 and J usage is TRBJ1-2; D is unclear. The specimen comprised blood, sampled from a patient who underwent chemoradiotherapy. CDR3 nucleotides: TGTGCCAGCAGCTTCGTAGGTGGCTACACCTTC. It encodes CASSFVGGYTF.